The rows below give T cell receptor beta chains drawn from one sample of a study of identical twins. TCRdb used MiXCR to reprocess the 5' RACE reads, holding one entry per CDR3 protein. The table includes 300,000 to 400,000 distinct CDR3 sequences, about 12% detected once. These data also featured in a second study, about yellow fever vaccine responses in identical twins.

Sequenced sample: CD8+ T cells sorted from blood. The receptor set was obtained from a woman aged 18 to 35 in good health. Each CDR3 is given with its conserved first and last residue. The D gene is left open where the match is weak. Expanded clones get a size class; other rows say once, few or many, or leave the size out.

D gene	V gene	clone size	J gene	CDR3 protein	CDR3 DNA
-	TRBV3-1	-	TRBJ2-5	CASSQVWLAQGQETQYF	TGTGCCAGCAGCCAAGTTTGGTTAGCGCAGGGACAAGAGACCCAGTACTTC
-	TRBV4-1	many	TRBJ2-1	CASSQRDVENEQFF	TGCGCCAGCAGCCAACGCGACGTGGAAAATGAGCAGTTCTTC
-	TRBV6-5	many	TRBJ1-5	CASSNGGRGQPQHF	TGTGCCAGCAGTAACGGGGGACGCGGTCAGCCCCAGCATTTT
-	TRBV14	-	TRBJ2-4	CASSPQGNIQYF	TGTGCCAGCAGCCCCCAGGGAAACATTCAGTACTTC
TRBD2	TRBV6-5	many	TRBJ2-7	CASSYNQLAGAYEQYF	TGTGCCAGCAGCTACAACCAACTAGCGGGAGCCTACGAGCAGTACTTC
-	TRBV11-2	-	TRBJ2-7	CASSLDFVATYEQYF	TGTGCCAGCAGCTTAGATTTTGTCGCCACCTACGAGCAGTACTTC
-	TRBV5-1	-	TRBJ2-5	CATKTDFNQETQYF	TGCGCCACCAAGACCGATTTTAACCAAGAGACCCAGTACTTC
-	TRBV27	-	TRBJ1-5	CASSWQYNQPQHF	TGTGCCAGCAGTTGGCAGTACAATCAGCCCCAGCATTTT
-	TRBV6-2/TRBV6-3	few	TRBJ2-1	CASSYSRPSSYNEQFF	TGTGCCAGCAGTTACTCTAGGCCCAGCTCCTACAATGAGCAGTTCTTC
-	TRBV5-8	few	TRBJ2-5	CASSLVLQRETQYF	TGTGCCAGCAGCTTGGTTCTACAGCGGGAGACCCAGTACTTC
-	TRBV7-9	-	TRBJ2-7	CASSLAAGTYEQYF	TGTGCCAGCAGCTTAGCGGCAGGAACCTACGAGCAGTACTTC
-	TRBV20-1	many	TRBJ2-7	CSATGRYSYEQYF	TGCAGTGCTACCGGACGTTACAGCTACGAGCAGTACTTC
-	TRBV7-9	-	TRBJ2-1	CASSRPLGEQFF	TGTGCCAGCAGCCGCCCGCTAGGCGAGCAGTTCTTC
TRBD2	TRBV24-1	few	TRBJ2-1	CATSDLAGGSYNEQFF	TGTGCCACCAGTGATTTGGCGGGAGGATCCTACAATGAGCAGTTCTTC
-	TRBV29-1	few	TRBJ2-1	CSGSGNEQFF	TGCAGCGGGTCTGGGAATGAGCAGTTCTTC
-	TRBV9	-	TRBJ2-2	CASSVALTELPNTGELFF	TGTGCCAGCAGCGTAGCCCTAACAGAGCTCCCGAACACCGGGGAGCTGTTTTTT
TRBD2	TRBV9	few	TRBJ2-3	CASSVAKGGSGRRDTQYF	TGTGCCAGCAGCGTAGCTAAGGGGGGGAGCGGGAGACGAGATACGCAGTATTTT
-	TRBV7-9	-	TRBJ2-7	CASSLATASNSYEQYF	TGTGCCAGCAGCTTAGCTACGGCCTCTAACTCCTACGAGCAGTACTTC
-	TRBV12-3/TRBV12-4	-	TRBJ1-1	CAGQAGMNTEAFF	TGTGCCGGACAAGCGGGAATGAACACTGAAGCTTTCTTT
-	TRBV25-1	-	TRBJ2-7	CASREGSNYEQYF	TGTGCCAGCAGGGAAGGCTCAAACTACGAGCAGTACTTC
-	TRBV28	few	TRBJ1-1	CASSAPQNTEAFF	TGTGCCAGCAGCGCGCCGCAGAACACTGAAGCTTTCTTT
TRBD1	TRBV3-1	-	TRBJ1-2	CASSPEGTAYGYTF	TGTGCCAGCAGCCCCGAAGGGACAGCATATGGCTACACCTTC
TRBD1	TRBV4-1	many	TRBJ1-5	CASSSQGDNQPQHF	TGCGCCAGCAGTTCACAGGGGGACAATCAGCCCCAGCATTTT
-	TRBV7-3	-	TRBJ2-7	CASSQTASGFYEQYF	TGTGCCAGCAGCCAAACCGCCAGCGGATTCTACGAGCAGTACTTC
-	TRBV7-6	-	TRBJ2-7	CASSLTGSSYEQYF	TGTGCCAGCAGCTTAACAGGTAGCTCCTACGAGCAGTACTTC
-	TRBV28	-	TRBJ2-5	CASSSGKEVGFFSLETQYF	TGTGCCAGCAGTTCGGGGAAAGAGGTTGGATTTTTTTCTTTGGAGACCCAGTACTTC
-	TRBV5-1	few	TRBJ1-2	CASSLGSSYGYTF	TGCGCCAGCAGCTTGGGGAGTTCCTATGGCTACACCTTC
TRBD1	TRBV6-1	many	TRBJ2-2	CASRGTGGELFF	TGTGCCAGCAGGGGGACAGGCGGGGAGCTGTTTTTT
TRBD2	TRBV3-1	few	TRBJ2-5	CASSPTLAGGETQYF	TGTGCCAGCAGCCCAACACTAGCGGGAGGCGAGACCCAGTACTTC
-	TRBV7-3	-	TRBJ2-1	CASSLDVHPNEQFF	TGTGCCAGCAGCTTAGACGTTCACCCCAATGAGCAGTTCTTC
-	TRBV7-9	-	TRBJ1-1	CASSLAKGVNTEAFF	TGTGCCAGCAGCTTAGCGAAGGGCGTAAACACTGAAGCTTTCTTT
-	TRBV6-1	few	TRBJ2-6	CASSTGAPSSGANVLTF	TGTGCCAGCAGTACGGGGGCTCCCAGCTCTGGGGCCAACGTCCTGACTTTC
TRBD1	TRBV25-1	-	TRBJ2-1	CASTDRGFRNEQFF	TGTGCCAGCACGGACAGGGGGTTCCGCAATGAGCAGTTCTTC
TRBD2	TRBV4-1	many	TRBJ2-7	CASSQGLAGGLSYEQYF	TGCGCCAGCAGCCAAGGACTAGCGGGAGGCCTATCCTACGAGCAGTACTTC
TRBD2	TRBV7-6	many	TRBJ2-7	CASSLGLAGVYEQYF	TGTGCCAGCAGCTTAGGGCTAGCGGGAGTGTACGAGCAGTACTTC
TRBD2	TRBV4-1	few	TRBJ2-1	CASSQGTSRTNEQFF	TGCGCCAGCAGCCAAGGGACTAGCCGAACCAATGAGCAGTTCTTC
-	TRBV28	few	TRBJ1-5	CASRGSNQPQHF	TGTGCCAGCAGAGGTAGCAATCAGCCCCAGCATTTT
-	TRBV12-3/TRBV12-4	many	TRBJ1-1	CASSLATNTEAFF	TGTGCCAGCAGTTTAGCGACGAACACTGAAGCTTTCTTT
-	TRBV15	many	TRBJ1-4	CATSREGLEANEKLFF	TGTGCCACCAGCAGAGAAGGGTTGGAGGCTAATGAAAAACTGTTTTTT
-	TRBV6-1	-	TRBJ2-1	CASQTGFLHNEQFF	TGTGCCAGCCAAACAGGCTTCCTCCACAATGAGCAGTTCTTC
-	TRBV2	few	TRBJ2-6	CASSLGGQSISGANVLTF	TGTGCCAGCAGCCTGGGGGGACAGTCGATTTCTGGGGCCAACGTCCTGACTTTC
-	TRBV6-4	many	TRBJ2-3	CASSLGATDTQYF	TGTGCCAGCAGTTTAGGGGCCACAGATACGCAGTATTTT